This TCR beta chain was found in a study of blood T cell repertoires in COVID-19. The authors' processing: Amplification of reference gene primers was used by the study to estimate nucleated cell counts. Generated by immunoSEQ multiplex PCR, the TCRdb table keeps only in-frame clones and is missing some. V and J calls and clone size are copied from that table; D and trimming were computed from the DNA. The repertoire holds around 200,000 clones, around 85% seen once, with 15% to 20% in the top ten. CDR1 and CDR2 (germline): MNHEY, SVGEGT. CDR3 length: 15 amino acids. The V end was cut by 5 bases, the J end by 3 bases, with 14 bases between.

The source is a person aged 65 to 79 with COVID-19, enrolled during active disease. The chain recombines TRBV6-2 or TRBV6-3 with TRBJ1-5, with TRBD1 as a possible D gene (6 bases). Sequenced input: peripheral blood. In DNA, the CDR3 is TGTGCCAGCAGTAAGGCGGACAGCCACAATCAGCCCCAGCATTTT. Translating it yields CASSKADSHNQPQHF.